This TCR beta chain was recorded in a study of post-analysis software for immune sequencing data. About the research overall: Relapsing-remitting, secondary progressive and progressive-relapsing courses of multiple sclerosis were included.

Study conclusions and caveats: The normalized Chao1 diversity of multiple sclerosis patients was significantly lower than that of controls. The study found TRBV5-6, TRBV5-1 and TRBV20-1 among about 5 TRBV segments more frequent in patients than controls. Under F measure analysis, samples from one preparation batch co-clustered strongly.

Unique molecular identifiers were built into the TCR beta cDNA libraries. Input amounts of about 0.85 to 10 million T cells were used. These gave around 500,000 cDNA molecules, so each molecule approximated one T cell. TCRdb reprocessed the PCR reads via MiXCR and lists one record per CDR3 protein. The repertoire consists of more than 450,000 distinct CDR3 sequences, with around 47% occurring once and the leading ten covering under 2%. Germline V gene sequence: CDR1 SQVTM, CDR2 ANQGSEA. The CDR3 loop spans 13 amino acids. V lost 6 bases to trimming and J lost 11 bases, with 21 bases between them. Details on this clonotype: Its antigen is not known.

This clonotype was sampled from a girl under 18 with multiple sclerosis. The genes are TRBV29-1 and TRBJ2-3; D might be TRBD2 (6 bases). Sequenced material: blood. In DNA, the CDR3 is TGCAGCGTCGCCCCTAGGACTACCGACGGGCAGTATTTT. Encoded protein: CSVAPRTTDGQYF.